This TCR beta chain is from a study of blood T cell repertoires in COVID-19. Across the study: There were acute and convalescent COVID-19 samples, and they came from the United States, Italy and Spain. T cells, B-cell-depleted T cells, or PBMCs provided the cDNA or gDNA that served as material.

This CDR3 has 13 residues. The V segment lost 8 bases and the J segment 5 bases; nucleotides outside the gene matches: 7. Germline values: CDR1 SQVTM, CDR2 ANQGSEA. Original processing notes: How many nucleated cells were present was estimated from reference gene primer amplification. TCRdb's copy holds only in-frame clones and misses some; the assay was immunoSEQ multiplex PCR. For V, J and clone size, that table is used; D and trimming come from the DNA. In the table there are some 53,000 clones, about 90% of which are singletons. In this sample, this clone turned up a few times. This chain joins TRBV29-1 and TRBJ2-1, with 9 bases identical to TRBD2. This TCR was sampled from a human donor with active COVID-19. The donor label of this sample is uncertain. What was sequenced was peripheral blood. This chain's CDR3 is CSSWRGGDNEQFF. The CDR3 nucleotides read TGCAGCAGCTGGCGGGGGGGCGACAATGAGCAGTTCTTC.